The 8 T cell receptor beta chains in this list originate from one sample, sequenced in a study of OX40 agonist ivuxolimab in advanced cancers. Libraries were prepared by immunoSEQ multiplex PCR; TCRdb keeps only in-frame clonotypes and omits some of them. Among tens of thousands of clones listed, approximately 91% were seen once. The specimen comprised CD4+ or CD8+ T cells sorted from blood, sampled in a trial of the OX40 agonist ivuxolimab. These receptors originate from an adult with an advanced solid tumor such as melanoma, head and neck, liver or kidney cancer.

The chain has TRBV9 and TRBJ2-2; 9 positions match TRBD2. In germline, CDR1 is SGDLS, CDR2 YYNGEE. CDR3 length: 15 amino acids. J gave up 4 bases and V 0 bases, and 1 base lay outside the gene matches. The CDR3 DNA follows: TGTGCCAGCAGCGTAGTAGCGGGAGTCACCGGGGAGCTGTTTTTT. This gives the protein CASSVVAGVTGELFF.

The genes are TRBV10-3 and TRBJ2-7, with unresolved D. This CDR3 spans 14 amino acids. V was pared by 10 bases and J by 1 base, with 17 bases between. Per the germline V gene, CDR1 is ENHRY and CDR2 is SYGVKD. Here the CDR3 reads CANAPGVGSYEQYF. In DNA form, the CDR3 reads TGTGCCAACGCCCCCGGCGTAGGGTCCTACGAGCAGTACTTC.

The chain combines TRBV28 with TRBJ2-3, with TRBD2 as a possible D gene (6 bases). V was trimmed by 2 bases and J by 1 base, leaving 13 bases between them. CDR1 and CDR2 (germline): MDHEN, SYDVKM. CDR3 length: 16 amino acids. The CDR3 here is CASSLAGTQGTDTQYF. DNA for the CDR3: TGTGCCAGCAGTTTAGCCGGGACTCAGGGCACAGATACGCAGTATTTT.

This chain links TRBV19 with TRBJ1-2; possible D gene TRBD1, 6 bases. Germline V gives CDR1 LNHDA, CDR2 SQIVND (reference sequence). The CDR3 is 12 residues long. V was shortened by 6 bases and J by 6 bases, with 11 bases between the two germline ends. CDR3 DNA: TGTGCCAGTAGGCCGGCAGGGGATGGCTACACCTTC. Translation: CASRPAGDGYTF.

V gene TRBV7-9 combines with J gene TRBJ2-3; D unclear. Germline-derived CDR1 and CDR2 are SEHNR and FQNEAQ (reference sequence). Trimming shortened V by 0 bases and J by 3 bases, and 10 bases separated the two germline ends. This CDR3 is 15 amino acids long. The CDR3 region has the DNA TGTGCCAGCAGCTTAGCGGGAATCTTTACAGATACGCAGTATTTT. Protein product: CASSLAGIFTDTQYF.

This clone was seen just once. At one boundary the junction diverges from the germline segment, which might be a read error. The V gene is TRBV6-1, the J gene TRBJ2-1; 8 bases line up with TRBD2. Germline loops: CDR1 MNHNS, CDR2 SASEGT. The CDR3 loop spans 16 amino acids. The CDR3 protein is CASSQATSEYYNEQFF. The CDR3 nucleotides are TGTGCCAGCAGTCAAGCGACTAGCGAATATTACAATGAGCAGTTCTTC.

The chain employs TRBV7-2 and TRBJ1-3, with 7 positions matching TRBD1. The V and J ends lost 5 bases and 0 bases, in that order; junction bases with no gene match: 4. The length of the CDR3 is 15 residues. Looked up from germline, CDR1 is SGHTA and CDR2 is FQGNSA. DNA for the CDR3: TGTGCCAGCAGCCGACAGGGAAGCTCTGGAAACACCATATATTTT. This gives the protein CASSRQGSSGNTIYF.

This chain joins TRBV5-5 and TRBJ2-1; no clear D. The CDR3 consists of 13 residues. V was pared by 3 bases and J by 10 bases, with 14 bases between. Per the germline V gene, CDR1 is SGHKS and CDR2 is YYEKEE (reference sequence). Here the CDR3 DNA reads TGTGCCAGCAGCTGGTTGATAAAAACAGAGCAGTTCTTC. It is translated as CASSWLIKTEQFF.